This TCR beta chain emerged from a study of T-cell reconstitution after alpha-beta-depleted transplantation in children. Overall study results and limits: Newly produced T cells mostly provided counts and TCRbeta diversity after one year, as hyperexpanded clones declined. At day 60, the high TCRbeta diversity found in some patients originated from recipient T cells and thymic progenitors that had survived. Reported findings indicate that, about two months after transplant, alpha-beta T cells came from several hundred expanded clones, which were derived from non-depleted graft cells.

The germline V gene has CDR1 SQVTM and CDR2 ANQGSEA. The CDR3 sequence is 14 residues long. J was trimmed by 4 bases and V by 7 bases; bases with no gene match: 10. As concerns this clonotype: Its antigen is currently unknown.

During its preparation, the TCRbeta library received unique molecular identifiers. Using its own MiXCR run on the PCR reads, TCRdb lists one record per CDR3 protein. This sample carries approximately 650,000 distinct CDR3 sequences, about 12% of them seen once, and the ten largest clones take 0.79%. This sequence was found in a girl aged 2-9 years with congenital amegakaryocytic thrombocytopenia, due to receive a stem cell transplant. This rearrangement joins TRBV29-1 to TRBJ2-1; 7 bases match TRBD1. The sequencing here drew on PBMCs, taken before TCRalphabeta/CD19-depleted stem cell transplant. The CDR3 here is CSAYDRALYNEQFF. The CDR3 DNA follows: TGCAGCGCCTACGACAGGGCCCTGTACAATGAGCAGTTCTTC.